Below, 32 T cell receptor beta chains from the same sample are listed, as sequenced in a study of T-cell reconstitution after alpha-beta-depleted transplantation in children. A library of TCRbeta sequences, prepared with unique molecular identifiers, was generated. TCRdb recomputed calls from the PCR reads with MiXCR, one row per CDR3 protein. The data show roughly 190,000 distinct CDR3 sequences, roughly 14% seen once. The material was PBMCs from the stem cell graft donor, obtained from the stem cell graft. These TCRs come from a human donor who donated a stem cell graft to a child with acute lymphoblastic leukemia.

This clonotype was picked up many times. The rearrangement joins TRBV29-1 to TRBJ2-1; D remains ambiguous. V lost 3 bases and J lost 6, with 15 bases in between. Germline CDR1 SQVTM, CDR2 ANQGSEA. The CDR3 has 14 amino acids. CDR3 nucleotides: TGCAGCGTTGACAAAGAGGTTTTGGTCAATGAGCAGTTCTTC. Protein product: CSVDKEVLVNEQFF.

This sequence joins TRBV11-3 and TRBJ1-2; possible D gene TRBD1, 6 bases. Trimming cost V 5 bases and J 7 bases, with 14 bases left between them. The CDR3 length is 13 residues. Germline V lookup: CDR1 SGHNT, CDR2 YENEEA. The CDR3 nucleotides read TGTGCCAGCAGCCCGGGGGGCACGCGTGGCTACACCTTC. This encodes CASSPGGTRGYTF.

This clonotype was observed many times. As DNA, the CDR3 is TGTGCCATCAGTGAACCAGGGGGCTCAGATACGCAGTATTTT. It specifies CAISEPGGSDTQYF. V and J are TRBV10-3 and TRBJ2-3; TRBD1 matches at 8 bases. Germline CDR1 and CDR2: ENHRY and SYGVKD. There are 14 residues in the CDR3. J lost 4 bases, V lost 3 bases, and 3 bases had no gene match.

This clonotype was counted a few times. The J gene is TRBJ2-1, the V gene TRBV12-3 or TRBV12-4, with 9 bases fitting TRBD2. The CDR3 runs to 18 residues. J was trimmed by 0 bases and V by 8 bases; bases with no gene match: 14. CDR3 region: CASGPWTSAWGSYNEQFF. For the CDR3, the DNA is TGTGCCAGCGGTCCTTGGACTAGCGCCTGGGGCTCCTACAATGAGCAGTTCTTC.

This clonotype has more than one count but fewer than ten. The gene calls are TRBV29-1 and TRBJ2-7; D perhaps matches TRBD2 (5 bases). The CDR3 covers 12 residues. Trimming stripped 5 bases from V and 3 bases from J, with 11 bases between. Germline values: CDR1 SQVTM, CDR2 ANQGSEA. The CDR3, as DNA: TGCAGCGTTTATTCGGGAATCTACGAGCAGTACTTC. Translation gives CSVYSGIYEQYF.

Many counts were recorded for this clonotype. The CDR3 DNA follows: TGCGCCAGCAGCCCCTCGAACCCCACGGGAACTGAAGCTTTCTTT. It is translated as CASSPSNPTGTEAFF. The chain recombines TRBV5-1 with TRBJ1-1, with D hard to call. The CDR3 covers 15 residues. V shed 4 bases and J shed 5 bases, with 18 bases lying between them. CDR1 SGHRS and CDR2 YFSETQ come from the germline V gene. The full variable domain, with the rest looked up from reference TRBV5-1 and TRBJ1-1, is KAGVTQTPRYLIKTRGQQVTLSCSPISGHRSVSWYQQTPGQGLQFLFEYFSETQRNKGNFPGRFSGRQFSNSRSEMNVSTLELGDSALYLCASSPSNPTGTEAFFGQGTRLTVV.

The rearrangement joins TRBV29-1 to TRBJ2-7, with a weak D call TRBD1 (5 bases). The CDR3 consists of 16 residues. Per germline, CDR1 SQVTM and CDR2 ANQGSEA. The V end was cut by 3 bases, the J end by 4 bases, with 22 bases between. The chain's CDR3 is CSVEGLRGRGGYEQYF. The CDR3 DNA reads as TGCAGCGTTGAGGGGCTTAGGGGCCGAGGCGGTTACGAGCAGTACTTC.

This clonotype was recorded at least ten times. The chain employs TRBV5-1 and TRBJ2-5; TRBD2 might be the D (6 bases). Germline CDR1 SGHRS, CDR2 YFSETQ. The CDR3 contains 15 residues. The V gene lost 2 bases and the J gene lost 0 bases, with 11 bases spanning the gap. The CDR3, as DNA: TGCGCCAGCAGCTTTTACCGGGACTACCAAGAGACCCAGTACTTC. Protein sequence: CASSFYRDYQETQYF.

The table lists this clonotype with many counts. V is TRBV13 and J is TRBJ2-5; D possibly corresponds to TRBD2 (6 bases). The CDR3 consists of 16 residues. The V end lost 3 bases, the J end lost 2 bases, and 16 bases lay between the germline ends. The germline CDR1 and CDR2 sequences are PRHDT and FYEKMQ (reference sequence). CDR3 nucleotide sequence: TGTGCCAGCAGCTTCGGGGGATTGGCTCCGCAAGAGACCCAGTACTTC. This gives the protein CASSFGGLAPQETQYF.

The genes are TRBV29-1 and TRBJ1-1; D possibly corresponds to TRBD1 (5 bases). The CDR3 is made up of 13 amino acids. V was cut by 7 bases and J by 3 bases, with 15 bases left in between. The germline V gene has CDR1 SQVTM and CDR2 ANQGSEA. CDR3 sequence: CSAGTARDTEAFF. CDR3 nucleotide sequence: TGCAGCGCCGGGACGGCAAGGGACACTGAAGCTTTCTTT.

The CDR3 sequence: CASTLPTGGYGGELFF. The CDR3 region has the DNA TGTGCCAGCACTCTACCGACAGGGGGATACGGCGGGGAGCTGTTTTTT. This chain connects TRBV12-3 or TRBV12-4 to TRBJ2-2, with TRBD1 matching 9 bases. The CDR3 length is 16 residues. Trimming cost V 7 bases and J 7 bases; bases outside gene matches: 13.

At least ten counts were recorded for this clonotype. The chain joins TRBV10-3 to TRBJ1-1, with D unclear. The CDR3 length is 14 residues. The germline V and J ends were trimmed by 8 bases and 0 bases, with 13 bases remaining between them. Germline CDR1 ENHRY, CDR2 SYGVKD. As DNA, the CDR3 is TGTGCCATCGCGGCGGCCTGGATGAACACTGAAGCTTTCTTT. This gives the protein CAIAAAWMNTEAFF.

This clonotype was observed at least ten times. The V call is TRBV20-1, the J call TRBJ1-2; D unclear. Germline CDR1 and CDR2: DFQATT and SNEGSKA (reference sequence). There are 13 residues in the CDR3. V shed 1 base and J shed 4 bases, with 10 bases lying between them. For the CDR3, the DNA is TGCAGTGCTAGAGTAGCCCCAGGCTATGGCTACACCTTC. Translated: CSARVAPGYGYTF.

This clonotype was found a few times. The J gene is TRBJ1-1, the V gene TRBV6-5; TRBD1 is a possible D gene (5 bases). V was pared by 2 bases and J by 0 bases, with 10 bases between. Per the germline V gene, CDR1 is MNHEY and CDR2 is SVGAGI. This CDR3 has 15 residues. DNA for the CDR3: TGTGCCAGCAGTTACGGCGGGACGCTGAACACTGAAGCTTTCTTT. Translated, it gives CASSYGGTLNTEAFF.

The table lists this clonotype with a few counts. The chain couples TRBV6-5 to TRBJ1-1; 7 bases map to TRBD1. The CDR3 totals 15 residues. Germline V lookup: CDR1 MNHEY, CDR2 SVGAGI. The V segment lost 0 bases and the J segment 1 base; nucleotides outside the gene matches: 2. This chain's CDR3 is CASSYSRQGNTEAFF. The CDR3 nucleotides are TGTGCCAGCAGTTACTCCCGACAGGGGAACACTGAAGCTTTCTTT.

This clonotype was seen repeatedly, ten times or more. The chain combines TRBV12-3 or TRBV12-4 with TRBJ2-2; the match to TRBD2 covers 8 bases. The CDR3 length is 17 residues. Trimming cost V 5 bases and J 6 bases; bases outside gene matches: 14. CDR3 bases: TGTGCCAGCAGTCCGAGGGGTCGGGGACTAGAGGCCGGGGAGCTGTTTTTT. Protein sequence: CASSPRGRGLEAGELFF.

This clonotype appeared many times. The V gene is TRBV6-5, the J gene TRBJ2-5, with TRBD1 as a possible D gene (6 bases). Per the germline V gene, CDR1 is MNHEY and CDR2 is SVGAGI. Deletions cut 1 base from V and 4 bases from J, with 10 bases between. This CDR3 contains 14 residues. CDR3 amino acids: CASSYYSRGETQYF. Here the CDR3 DNA reads TGTGCCAGCAGTTACTACAGCAGGGGAGAGACCCAGTACTTC.

Turning to this clonotype: A clone one base away is much larger, so this may be a read error. The V and J genes are TRBV4-1 and TRBJ1-1; TRBD1 might be the D (6 bases). Germline CDR1 MGHRA, CDR2 YSYEKL. The ends were cut back, 1 base at V and 7 bases at J, with 16 bases in the middle. The CDR3 consists of 15 residues. The CDR3 DNA reads as TGCGCCAGCAGCCAAGCTTTCAGAATCAGGGGTGAAGCTTTCTTT. This sequence encodes CASSQAFRIRGEAFF.

This clonotype appeared many times. The genes are TRBV7-9 and TRBJ2-5, with 7 bases identical to TRBD2. Germline lookup yields CDR1 SEHNR and CDR2 FQNEAQ (reference sequence). The CDR3 loop spans 14 amino acids. V shed 5 bases, J shed 3 bases, and the junction held 6 bases outside the gene matches. The CDR3 DNA follows: TGTGCCAGCAGCCAGCGGGACGGTGAAGAGACCCAGTACTTC. Protein: CASSQRDGEETQYF.

In its sample, this clonotype was seen many times. The chain recombines TRBV20-1 with TRBJ2-1; D possibly corresponds to TRBD2 (6 bases). The germline V gene encodes CDR1 DFQATT and CDR2 SNEGSKA (reference sequence). The ends were cut back, 0 bases at V and 3 bases at J, with 9 bases in the middle. The CDR3 spans 14 residues. Written as DNA, the CDR3 is TGCAGTGCTAGAGAGGCGGGGAACTACAATGAGCAGTTCTTC. It encodes CSAREAGNYNEQFF.

This clonotype was recorded many times. The chain links TRBV20-1 to TRBJ2-7, with a possible D match to TRBD2 (5 bases). Trimming stripped 7 bases from V and 3 bases from J, with 10 bases between. The CDR3 has 11 residues. Germline lookup yields CDR1 DFQATT and CDR2 SNEGSKA (reference sequence). Here the CDR3 reads CSGSLDYEQYF. CDR3 nucleotides: TGCAGTGGGTCACTAGACTACGAGCAGTACTTC.

This clonotype was observed many times. The rearrangement joins TRBV7-9 to TRBJ1-2; 8 bases line up with TRBD1. V dropped 3 bases and J dropped 6; count of bases not matched to a gene: 9. This CDR3 contains 15 residues. The V gene's germline CDR1 is SEHNR and CDR2 FQNEAQ (reference sequence). In DNA form, the CDR3 reads TGTGCCAGCAGCTTGGGGACAGGTTTTCCTCATGGCTACACCTTC. Translation: CASSLGTGFPHGYTF.

Many counts were recorded for this clonotype. This sequence joins TRBV5-1 and TRBJ2-1; D possibly corresponds to TRBD2 (7 bases). V dropped 1 base and J dropped 9 bases, with 17 bases sitting between them. CDR1 and CDR2 (germline): SGHRS, YFSETQ. CDR3 size: 15 residues. This chain's CDR3 is CASSLPPPGGGEQFF. In DNA form, the CDR3 reads TGCGCCAGCAGCTTGCCGCCCCCGGGGGGCGGTGAGCAGTTCTTC.

This clonotype was found many times. The genes are TRBV5-1 and TRBJ1-6, with D unresolved. This CDR3 contains 14 residues. Trimming stripped 4 bases from V and 10 bases from J, with 15 bases between. Germline V gene data show CDR1 as SGHRS and CDR2 as YFSETQ. The CDR3 loop is CASSRGEGRSPLHF. The CDR3 nucleotides are TGCGCCAGCAGCCGCGGGGAGGGAAGGTCACCCCTCCACTTT.

This clonotype was recorded only once. The CDR3: CASSSIPQSGRKADTQYF. The CDR3 DNA sequence: TGTGCCAGCAGTTCCATTCCACAGAGCGGGAGGAAGGCAGATACGCAGTATTTT. The chain combines TRBV6-2 or TRBV6-3 with TRBJ2-3; 9 bases agree with TRBD2. CDR1 and CDR2 from the germline V gene are MNHEY and SVGEGT. Trimming removed 4 bases from V and 4 bases from J; junction bases left unmatched: 15. CDR3 length: 18 amino acids.

This clonotype has ten or more counts. V gene TRBV7-9 combines with J gene TRBJ2-2; D is perhaps TRBD2 (6 bases). Germline V gene data show CDR1 as SEHNR and CDR2 as FQNEAQ (reference sequence). Trimming removed 2 bases from V and 3 bases from J, with 16 bases in between. CDR3 length: 17 residues. The chain's CDR3 is CASSLKEGIGDTGELFF. The DNA of the CDR3 is TGTGCCAGCAGCTTAAAGGAGGGGATAGGGGACACCGGGGAGCTGTTTTTT.

The V and J genes are TRBV25-1 and TRBJ2-1; weak D call: TRBD2 (6 bases). The germline CDR1 and CDR2 sequences are MGHDK and SYGVNS. V lost 8 bases and J 7 bases, leaving 36 bases between the germline ends. CDR3 length equals 20 residues. The CDR3 DNA reads as TGTGCCAGCGGGGACCCGGGACGTGCGCGCGTGGGACTTCCGGAAAATGAGCAGTTCTTC. It encodes CASGDPGRARVGLPENEQFF.

This clonotype has at least ten counts. CDR3 loop: CSAGRVDYGYTF. Written as DNA, the CDR3 is TGCAGTGCTGGCAGGGTGGACTATGGCTACACCTTC. The chain links TRBV20-1 to TRBJ1-2, with a possible D match to TRBD1 (5 bases). V dropped 5 bases and J dropped 3 bases, with 10 bases sitting between them. The germline V gene encodes CDR1 DFQATT and CDR2 SNEGSKA (reference sequence). The CDR3 is 12 amino acids.

This clonotype occurred many times. The chain links TRBV7-8 to TRBJ1-1; D is uncertain. V lost 0 bases, J lost 5 bases, and 7 bases lay in between. The CDR3 is 13 residues long. Germline CDR1 reads SGHVS; CDR2 reads FQNEAQ. The CDR3 region is CASSLARATEAFF. The DNA of the CDR3 is TGTGCCAGCAGCTTAGCTCGGGCGACTGAAGCTTTCTTT. The full variable domain, completed using reference TRBV7-8 and TRBJ1-1, is GAGVSQSPRYKVAKRGQDVALRCDPISGHVSLFWYQQALGQGPEFLTYFQNEAQLDKSGLPSDRFFAERPEGSVSTLKIQRTQQEDSAVYLCASSLARATEAFFGQGTRLTVV.

The chain recombines TRBV19 with TRBJ2-2; tentative D call: TRBD2 (5 bases). The CDR3 is 12 residues long. Deletions cut 9 bases from V and 2 bases from J, with 7 bases between. CDR1 is LNHDA and CDR2 is SQIVND in the germline V gene (reference sequence). CDR3 protein: CASRGNTGELFF. DNA of the CDR3: TGTGCCAGCCGGGGAAACACCGGGGAGCTGTTTTTT.

The chain joins TRBV11-3 to TRBJ2-7, with 11 bases lining up with TRBD2. Per germline, CDR1 SGHNT and CDR2 YENEEA. With V trimmed by 1 base and J by 11 bases, 7 bases remained unmatched. This CDR3 has 14 residues. CDR3 in amino acids: CASSLVTSGRLKYF. In nucleotides, the CDR3 is TGTGCCAGCAGCTTAGTAACTAGCGGGAGATTGAAGTACTTC.

The chain has TRBV5-5 and TRBJ1-5; D is undetermined. Trimming removed 2 bases from V and 1 base from J, with 13 bases in between. This CDR3 has 16 residues. CDR1 is SGHKS, CDR2 YYEKEE, per germline (reference sequence). This CDR3 is CASSFRLDPSNQPQHF. Written as DNA, the CDR3 is TGTGCCAGCAGCTTCCGCCTGGACCCGAGCAATCAGCCCCAGCATTTT.